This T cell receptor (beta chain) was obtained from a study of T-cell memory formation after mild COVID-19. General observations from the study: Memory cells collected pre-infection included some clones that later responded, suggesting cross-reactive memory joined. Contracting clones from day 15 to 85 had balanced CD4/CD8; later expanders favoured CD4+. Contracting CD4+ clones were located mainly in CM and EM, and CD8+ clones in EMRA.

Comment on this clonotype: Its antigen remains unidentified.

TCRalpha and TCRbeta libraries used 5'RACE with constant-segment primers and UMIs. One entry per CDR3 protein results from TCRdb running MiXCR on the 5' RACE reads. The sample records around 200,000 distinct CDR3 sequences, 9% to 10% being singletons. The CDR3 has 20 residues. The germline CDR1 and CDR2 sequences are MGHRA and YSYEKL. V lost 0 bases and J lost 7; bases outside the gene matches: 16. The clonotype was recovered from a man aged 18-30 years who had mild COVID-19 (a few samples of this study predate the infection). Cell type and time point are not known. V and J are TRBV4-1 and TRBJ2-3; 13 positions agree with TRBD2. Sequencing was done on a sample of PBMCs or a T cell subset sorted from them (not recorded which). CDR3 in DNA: TGCGCCAGCAGCCAAGATCCAGTTAGACTAGCGGGGGGCAAAGAAAATACGCAGTATTTT. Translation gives CASSQDPVRLAGGKENTQYF.